These T cell receptor beta chains were read from a single sample in a study of blood T cell repertoires in COVID-19. Data came from immunoSEQ multiplex PCR; TCRdb stores just in-frame clones and leaves some out. This sample has around 150,000 clones, with roughly 87% found just once. Material: peripheral blood. The receptors shown here come from a woman aged 55-75 years with active or convalescent COVID-19. Each CDR3 is given with its conserved first and last residue. The D gene is left open where the match is weak. Only part of the rows carry a size: once, few, many, or a class if the clone is expanded.

J gene	V gene	D gene	clone size	CDR3 protein	CDR3 DNA
TRBJ1-3	TRBV5-1	TRBD1	once	CASSVTGDSGNTIYF	TGCGCCAGCAGCGTAACAGGGGACTCGGGAAACACCATATATTTT
TRBJ1-2	TRBV9	TRBD1	NA	CASSVGTGGGYGYTF	TGTGCCAGCAGCGTAGGGACAGGGGGAGGTTATGGCTACACCTTC
TRBJ1-1	TRBV18	NA	once	CASSPQAVNTEAFF	TGTGCCAGCTCACCGCAAGCGGTGAACACTGAAGCTTTCTTT
TRBJ1-3	TRBV10-3	NA	few	CAIRQENSGNTIYF	TGTGCCATCAGACAGGAAAACTCTGGAAACACCATATATTTT
TRBJ2-7	TRBV14	NA	once	CASSLTGRRSYEQYF	TGTGCCAGCAGCCTAACCGGGAGACGCTCCTACGAGCAGTACTTC
TRBJ2-3	TRBV4-1	TRBD2	NA	CASSQHTILADSTDTQYF	TGCGCCAGCAGCCAACATACCATACTAGCGGACAGCACAGATACGCAGTATTTT
TRBJ2-1	TRBV19	TRBD2	NA	CASSRSGTTYNEQFF	TGTGCCAGTAGTAGGTCCGGGACTACATACAATGAGCAGTTCTTC
TRBJ1-6	TRBV7-2	NA	NA	CASSLVAGYTYNSPLHF	TGTGCCAGCAGCTTAGTCGCAGGGTACACCTATAATTCACCCCTCCACTTT
TRBJ2-5	TRBV4-3	NA	NA	CASSQEREETQYF	TGCGCCAGCAGCCAAGAACGGGAGGAGACCCAGTACTTC
TRBJ1-2	TRBV5-4	TRBD1	few	CASSLEPRTGPDYGYTF	TGTGCCAGCAGCTTGGAGCCTCGGACAGGGCCGGACTATGGCTACACCTTC
TRBJ1-1	TRBV6-5	NA	few	CASSYSGRGNTEAFF	TGTGCCAGCAGTTACTCTGGCAGGGGGAACACTGAAGCTTTCTTT
TRBJ1-1	TRBV6-6	NA	NA	CASRIYREAFF	TGTGCCAGCAGGATCTACAGAGAAGCTTTCTTT
TRBJ1-2	TRBV6-5	NA	NA	CASSHDSNYGYTF	TGTGCCAGCAGCCACGACAGTAACTATGGCTACACCTTC
TRBJ2-5	TRBV11-3	TRBD1	NA	CASSFSAGGAETQYF	TGTGCCAGCAGTTTCTCAGCAGGGGGCGCGGAGACCCAGTACTTC
TRBJ2-7	TRBV6-6	TRBD1	once	CASTDLQGSYEQYF	TGTGCCAGCACCGATCTACAGGGGTCCTACGAGCAGTACTTC
TRBJ2-2	TRBV7-6	TRBD1	few	CASRPGQGATGELFF	TGTGCCAGCAGACCAGGACAGGGAGCGACCGGGGAGCTGTTTTTT
TRBJ1-4	TRBV7-8	TRBD1	NA	CASSEGQGMANEKLFF	TGTGCCAGCAGCGAGGGACAGGGGATGGCTAATGAAAAACTGTTTTTT
TRBJ2-4	TRBV15	NA	NA	CATSSPPGLTPVYF	TGTGCCACCAGCTCCCCTCCGGGATTGACACCGGTCTACTTC
TRBJ2-2	TRBV18	NA	NA	CASSPRGRAHRELFF	TGTGCCAGCTCACCACGAGGCAGGGCCCACCGGGAGCTGTTTTTT
TRBJ2-2	TRBV3-1/TRBV3-2	NA	NA	CASSQDQMNTGELFF	TGTGCCAGCAGCCAAGATCAGATGAACACCGGGGAGCTGTTTTTT
TRBJ1-2	TRBV11-3	NA	NA	CASSRPQGAGYTF	TGTGCCAGCAGCCGCCCACAGGGCGCTGGCTACACCTTC
TRBJ1-5	TRBV7-8	TRBD1	NA	CASSLAGTGNQPQHF	TGTGCCAGCAGCTTAGCTGGGACAGGCAATCAGCCCCAGCATTTT
TRBJ1-4	TRBV19	TRBD1	NA	CASSDQTGGTEKLFF	TGTGCCAGTAGCGACCAGACAGGGGGTACTGAAAAACTGTTTTTT
TRBJ1-1	TRBV6-9	TRBD1	NA	CASIAGTENTEAFF	TGTGCCAGCATCGCTGGGACAGAGAACACTGAAGCTTTCTTT
TRBJ2-5	TRBV6-5	TRBD1	NA	CASTKTGGRETQYF	TGTGCCAGCACAAAGACAGGGGGCCGGGAGACCCAGTACTTC
TRBJ1-2	TRBV6-5	NA	NA	CASSYGSFYGYTF	TGTGCCAGCAGTTACGGTAGCTTCTATGGCTACACCTTC
TRBJ1-2	TRBV21-1	NA	NA	CASSPNGYSGTADYGYTF	TGTGCCAGCAGCCCTAACGGGTATTCCGGGACAGCCGATTATGGCTACACCTTC
TRBJ2-2	TRBV7-2	TRBD2	NA	CASSPSGGNANTGELFF	TGTGCCAGCAGCCCAAGCGGGGGGAACGCGAACACCGGGGAGCTGTTTTTT
TRBJ1-1	TRBV12-3/TRBV12-4	NA	NA	CASSFAPETEAFF	TGTGCCAGCAGTTTTGCTCCGGAGACTGAAGCTTTCTTT
TRBJ1-2	TRBV6-2/TRBV6-3	TRBD1	NA	CASSSPSKDRIYGYTF	TGTGCCAGCAGTTCCCCCTCCAAGGACAGGATCTATGGCTACACCTTC
TRBJ1-3	TRBV14	TRBD1	NA	CASSHGTGFGNTIYF	TGTGCCAGCAGCCACGGGACAGGGTTTGGAAACACCATATATTTT
TRBJ2-6	TRBV9	NA	NA	CASSVALAGTNSRANVLTF	TGTGCCAGCAGCGTAGCTTTGGCAGGTACCAACTCTCGGGCCAACGTCCTGACTTTC
TRBJ2-1	TRBV12-3/TRBV12-4	TRBD1	NA	CASSLEVGQEQFF	TGTGCCAGCAGTTTAGAGGTGGGACAGGAGCAGTTCTTC
TRBJ2-3	TRBV7-2	NA	NA	CASSHPVGADTQYF	TGTGCCAGCAGCCACCCGGTAGGGGCAGATACGCAGTATTTT
TRBJ1-4	TRBV5-1	NA	many	CASSLTSVVSEKLFF	TGCGCCAGCAGCTTGACCTCGGTCGTGAGTGAAAAACTGTTTTTT
TRBJ1-1	TRBV6-5	NA	NA	CASSYGRDTEAFF	TGTGCCAGCAGTTACGGGCGGGATACTGAAGCTTTCTTT
TRBJ2-5	TRBV19	TRBD2	NA	CASSRAGGLQETQYF	TGTGCCAGTAGTCGGGCGGGGGGCTTACAAGAGACCCAGTACTTC
TRBJ1-3	TRBV7-8	TRBD1	NA	CASSLGTGTSGNTIYF	TGTGCCAGCAGCTTAGGGACAGGTACTTCTGGAAACACCATATATTTT
TRBJ1-1	TRBV9	TRBD1	NA	CASSRQGGMNTEAFF	TGTGCCAGCAGCAGACAGGGGGGGATGAACACTGAAGCTTTCTTT
TRBJ2-6	TRBV19	TRBD1	few	CASSAGGVSGANVLTF	TGTGCCAGTAGTGCAGGGGGCGTCTCTGGGGCCAACGTCCTGACTTTC
TRBJ2-3	TRBV11-2	NA	NA	CASSLVQEVTDTQYF	TGTGCCAGCAGCTTAGTACAGGAAGTCACAGATACGCAGTATTTT
TRBJ1-2	TRBV2	NA	NA	CASREGGHGYTF	TGTGCCAGCAGGGAGGGGGGGCACGGCTACACCTTC
TRBJ2-1	TRBV6-1	NA	NA	CASSEFLVGLYNEQFF	TGTGCCAGCAGTGAATTTCTTGTGGGCCTCTACAATGAGCAGTTCTTC